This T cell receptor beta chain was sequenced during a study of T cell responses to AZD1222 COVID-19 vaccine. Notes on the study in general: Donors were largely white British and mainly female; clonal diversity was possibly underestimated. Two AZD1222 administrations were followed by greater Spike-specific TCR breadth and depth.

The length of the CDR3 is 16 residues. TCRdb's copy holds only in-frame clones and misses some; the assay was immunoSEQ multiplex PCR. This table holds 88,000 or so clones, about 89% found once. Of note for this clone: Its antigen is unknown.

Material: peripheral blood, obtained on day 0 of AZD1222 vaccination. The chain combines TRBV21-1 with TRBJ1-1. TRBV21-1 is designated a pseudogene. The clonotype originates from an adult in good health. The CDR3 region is CASSSERVRPDTEAFF. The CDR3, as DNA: TGTGCCAGCAGCTCGGAGAGGGTTAGACCAGACACTGAAGCTTTCTTT.